The clone carrying this T cell receptor beta chain was seen more than once but under ten times. With V trimmed by 4 bases and J by 5 bases, 4 bases remained unmatched. From germline, CDR1 is GTSNPN and CDR2 SVGIG (reference sequence). The CDR3 covers 12 residues. This record comes from a study of blood T cell repertoires in COVID-19. Study at large: Researchers got acute and convalescent COVID-19 samples from the United States, Italy and Spain. Sample material is recorded as cDNA or gDNA derived from T cells, B-cell-depleted T cells, or PBMCs.

TCRdb's copy holds only in-frame clones and misses some; the assay was immunoSEQ multiplex PCR. The sample has about 160,000 clones, more than 75% seen once. Participants were placed into cohorts based on the clinical history they reported. Cohort 3 donors counted as recovered after two negative PCRs, clearance, or resolved symptoms. Sequencing used PBMCs or T cells enriched from blood (not recorded which). V usage is TRBV30 and J usage is TRBJ1-1, with 7 bases that match TRBD1. The source is a woman between 45 and 65 years old who had recovered from COVID-19. The CDR3 DNA is TGTGCCTGGAACAGGGGTCTTACTGAAGCTTTCTTT. Amino acids: CAWNRGLTEAFF.